Sequencing of this TCR beta chain was carried out in a study of shared clonotypes between healthy human individuals. Roughly 30,000 T cell genomes (around 200 ng DNA) went into each sorted-subset replicate. This table comes from immunoSEQ multiplex PCR, and its TCRdb copy is limited to in-frame clones, with some not included. The sample lists under 1,100,000 clones, roughly 80% occurring once. The material sequenced was memory CD4+ T cells sorted from blood. Noted subset: CD45RA-negative fraction. The TCR sequence derives from a young man in good health.

The CDR3 here is CASSPPSRSGELFF. The CDR3 bases are TGTGCCAGCTCACCACCATCCAGATCCGGGGAGCTGTTTTTT. The J gene is TRBJ2-2, the V gene TRBV18; D gene ambiguous. This CDR3 has 14 residues. V was shortened by 0 bases and J by 6 bases, with 8 bases between the two germline ends. Per the germline V gene, CDR1 is KGHSH and CDR2 is LQKENI.